This T cell receptor beta chain was sequenced during a study of blood T cells in healthy people across ages. Findings of the study overall: Per million T cells, TCR beta diversity dropped roughly linearly as age increased. With naive T cell percentage, TCR beta diversity showed a strong correlation. Shifts in expanded clonotypes may have been confounded by donor CMV status, which was unknown.

The V gene's germline CDR1 is DFQATT and CDR2 SNEGSKA (reference sequence). The CDR3 has 13 residues. V lost 3 bases and J lost 5, with 11 bases in between. Primed by a sample-barcoded 5' primer and a J-beta primer mix, a second PCR proceeded for 7 to 11 cycles. TCRdb re-called the 5' RACE reads through MiXCR, storing one row per CDR3 protein. The sample includes fewer than 750,000 distinct CDR3 sequences, about 45% of them seen just once. About this clonotype: Its antigen is unidentified.

This sequence joins TRBV20-1 and TRBJ2-1, with D possibly matching TRBD1 (6 bases). The sequence came from a man aged 80 or over in good health. Specimen: blood. CDR3 DNA: TGCAGTGCTAGTAGGGACAACAACAATGAGCAGTTCTTC. It specifies CSASRDNNNEQFF.